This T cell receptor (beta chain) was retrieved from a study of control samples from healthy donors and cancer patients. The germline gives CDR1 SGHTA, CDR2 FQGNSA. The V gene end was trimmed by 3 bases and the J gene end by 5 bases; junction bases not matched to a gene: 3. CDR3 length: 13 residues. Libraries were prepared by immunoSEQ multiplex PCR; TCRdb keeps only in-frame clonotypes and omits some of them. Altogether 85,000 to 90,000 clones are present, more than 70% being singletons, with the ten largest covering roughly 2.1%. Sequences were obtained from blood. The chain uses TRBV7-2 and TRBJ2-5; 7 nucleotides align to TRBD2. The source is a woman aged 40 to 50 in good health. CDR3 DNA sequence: TGTGCCAGCAGCTTCCGGGAGGCGGAGACCCAGTACTTC. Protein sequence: CASSFREAETQYF.